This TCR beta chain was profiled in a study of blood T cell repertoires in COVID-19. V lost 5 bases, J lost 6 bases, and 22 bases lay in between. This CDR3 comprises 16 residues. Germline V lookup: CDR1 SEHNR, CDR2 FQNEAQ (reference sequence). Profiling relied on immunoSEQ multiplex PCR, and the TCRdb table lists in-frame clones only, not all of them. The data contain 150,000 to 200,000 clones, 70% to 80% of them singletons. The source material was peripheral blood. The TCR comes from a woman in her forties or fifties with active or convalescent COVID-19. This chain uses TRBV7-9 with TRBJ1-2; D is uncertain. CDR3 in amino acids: CASSPSEPGRRDGYTF. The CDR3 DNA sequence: TGTGCCAGCAGCCCAAGCGAGCCGGGAAGGCGGGATGGCTACACCTTC.